This T cell receptor (beta chain) stems from a study of shared clonotypes between healthy human individuals. Clones were sequenced by immunoSEQ multiplex PCR, and TCRdb holds only the in-frame ones, with some missing. The sample lists around 1,900,000 clones, around 93% occurring once. The naive CD8 population came from CD45RO-negative cells selected for CCR7, without terminally differentiated effector memory CD45RA+ cells. There are 15 residues in the CDR3. V was shortened by 7 bases and J by 0 bases, with 14 bases between the two germline ends. Germline lookup yields CDR1 SNHLY and CDR2 FYNNEI. Sequencing used naive CD8+ T cells from PBMCs. This rearrangement joins TRBV2 to TRBJ2-3, with no clear D. The source is a man aged 18 to 29 in good health. Some clones in this sample may be carry-over from other donors' samples. CDR3 in amino acids: CASKSETLSTDTQYF. CDR3 in DNA: TGTGCCAGCAAGAGTGAGACACTGAGCACAGATACGCAGTATTTT. Full variable domain (rest looked up from reference TRBV2 and TRBJ2-3): EPEVTQTPSHQVTQMGQEVILRCVPISNHLYFYWYRQILGQKVEFLVSFYNNEISEKSEIFDDQFSVERPDGSNFTLKIRSTKLEDSAMYFCASKSETLSTDTQYFGPGTRLTVL.